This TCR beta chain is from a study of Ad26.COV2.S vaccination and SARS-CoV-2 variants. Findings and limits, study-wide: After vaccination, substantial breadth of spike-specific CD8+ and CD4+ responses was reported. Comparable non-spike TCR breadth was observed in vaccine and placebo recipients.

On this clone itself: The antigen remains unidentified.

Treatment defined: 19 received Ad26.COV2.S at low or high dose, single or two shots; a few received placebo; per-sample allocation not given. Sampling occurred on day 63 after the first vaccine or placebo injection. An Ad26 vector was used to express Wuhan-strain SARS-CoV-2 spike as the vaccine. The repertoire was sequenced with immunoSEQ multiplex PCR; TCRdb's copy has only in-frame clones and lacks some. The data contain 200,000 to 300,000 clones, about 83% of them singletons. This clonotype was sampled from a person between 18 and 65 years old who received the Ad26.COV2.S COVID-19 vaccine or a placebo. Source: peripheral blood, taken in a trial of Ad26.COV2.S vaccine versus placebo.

This chain's CDR3 is CASSYSGGPGYTF. The CDR3, as DNA: TGTGCCAGCAGTTACTCCGGGGGGCCTGGCTACACCTTC. J is TRBJ1-2 and V is TRBV6-2 or TRBV6-3, with a weak D call TRBD1 (6 bases). The CDR3 contains 13 residues. In germline, CDR1 is MNHEY, CDR2 SVGEGT. The V end lost 0 bases, the J end lost 7 bases, and 9 bases lay between the germline ends.